The 3 T cell receptor beta chains in this list originate from one sample, sequenced in a study of control samples from healthy donors and cancer patients. Data came from immunoSEQ multiplex PCR; TCRdb stores just in-frame clones and leaves some out. The profile shows around 80,000 clones, more than 70% of them singletons. The sequencing input was blood. The receptors shown here come from a middle-aged man in good health.

V gene TRBV15 combines with J gene TRBJ2-3; tentative D call: TRBD1 (5 bases). CDR1 and CDR2 from the germline V gene are LNHNV and YYDKDF (reference sequence). The CDR3 loop spans 16 amino acids. The V and J ends lost 0 bases and 8 bases respectively, with 18 bases between them. This chain's CDR3 is CATSREIFQGTGTQYF. The CDR3 DNA follows: TGTGCCACCAGCAGAGAAATATTCCAGGGAACGGGTACGCAGTATTTT.

The V and J genes are TRBV3-1 (or the pseudogene TRBV3-2) and TRBJ2-3; a weak D match, TRBD2 (5 bases). Looked up from germline, CDR1 is LGHDT and CDR2 is YNNKEL (reference sequence). The CDR3 loop spans 14 amino acids. With 8 bases removed from V and 0 bases from J, the gap between germline ends came to 12 bases. Here the CDR3 reads CASRRRESTDTQYF. CDR3 coding DNA: TGTGCCAGCCGGAGAAGGGAGAGCACAGATACGCAGTATTTT.

The chain is built from TRBV3-1 (or the pseudogene TRBV3-2) and TRBJ1-6; D unclear. Germline V gives CDR1 LGHDT, CDR2 YNNKEL (reference sequence). The length of the CDR3 is 14 residues. V dropped 0 bases and J dropped 7 bases, with 7 bases sitting between them. The CDR3 loop reads CASSQDVRNSPLHF. The CDR3 DNA sequence: TGTGCCAGCAGCCAAGATGTGAGGAATTCACCCCTCCACTTT.